This T cell receptor beta chain was documented in a study of control samples from healthy donors and cancer patients. Using immunoSEQ multiplex PCR, the repertoire was profiled, and TCRdb retains in-frame clones only, with some absent. Seen here are roughly 370,000 clones, approximately 92% observed once, and the top ten hold around 6.4%. V was clipped by 3 bases and J by 0 bases, with 19 bases between them. CDR3 length: 18 residues. From germline, CDR1 is MDHEN and CDR2 SYDVKM. This clone was picked up one time. Sample: PBMCs. The receptor was isolated from a man aged 35 to 55 with head and neck cancer. The genes are TRBV28 and TRBJ2-3, with unresolved D. The CDR3 here is CASSFEKGFASSTDTQYF. CDR3 DNA: TGTGCCAGCAGTTTCGAGAAAGGATTCGCTTCTAGCACAGATACGCAGTATTTT.